This TCR beta chain was documented in a study of human T cells and chemical hapten exposure. Germline CDR1 reads DFQATT; CDR2 reads SNEGSKA (reference sequence). The CDR3 totals 14 residues. V was cut by 5 bases and J by 0 bases, with 13 bases left in between. Stated time point: patch test 1, 2 weeks after DPC sensitization. The treatment denotes: therapeutic diphenylcyclopropenone sensitization with weekly scalp DPC. Study-wide results and limits: Patch test score tracked positively with PT1 expanded TCR counts. Because all patients had alopecia, their immune responses might differ from healthy ones.

TCRdb used MiXCR to reprocess the RACE reads, holding one entry per CDR3 protein. The repertoire holds around 50,000 distinct CDR3 sequences, with approximately 9.3% as singletons. Only a few counts were recorded for this clonotype. The antigen remains undetermined. The V gene is TRBV20-1, the J gene TRBJ2-5, with D unclear. This clonotype was obtained from a woman aged 40 to 50 with alopecia areata. Some clones in this sample may be carry-over from other donors' samples. This specimen consisted of whole blood, obtained in connection with sensitization to the hapten diphenylcyclopropenone (DPC). The CDR3 loop reads CSAPTHQYQETQYF. CDR3 in DNA: TGCAGTGCTCCGACTCACCAGTACCAAGAGACCCAGTACTTC.